Detailed here is one T cell receptor beta chain. Its specificity is unknown. The donors were in the approximately 120-subject validation cohort; that cohort was separate from the approximately 730-subject first cohort. The data were obtained in a study of cytomegalovirus exposure and HLA in healthy donors. The data were produced by immunoSEQ multiplex PCR, yet TCRdb's version contains in-frame clones alone and is incomplete. Altogether 100,000 to 150,000 clones are present, approximately 90% being singletons, with the ten largest covering about 1.8%. Findings of the study overall: Three CMV-associated chains were confirmed in vitro to be specific for CMV antigens.

The CDR3 spans 15 residues. CDR1 and CDR2 from the germline V gene are MGHRA and YSYEKL. V was shortened by 2 bases and J by 9 bases, with 17 bases between the two germline ends. The genes are TRBV4-1 and TRBJ2-1, with D perhaps TRBD1 (7 bases). The TCR comes from a man aged 18-30 years in good health and CMV-seronegative. The specimen sequenced was PBMCs. CDR3 sequence: CASSQYSRGVGEQFF. The CDR3 coding sequence is TGCGCCAGCAGCCAATATTCCAGGGGGGTCGGTGAGCAGTTCTTC.